The T cell receptor beta chain under discussion was sequenced for a study of shared clonotypes between healthy human individuals. Germline CDR1 and CDR2: SEHNR and FQNEAQ (reference sequence). The CDR3 totals 13 residues. V lost 5 bases, J lost 5 bases, and 9 bases lay in between. The assay was immunoSEQ multiplex PCR, and TCRdb's table has in-frame clones only and misses some. The table records roughly 2.6 million clones, 90% to 95% of them present only once. This TCR was recovered from a man in his late teens or twenties in good health. This sequence joins TRBV7-9 and TRBJ2-2; the D is unclear. Input material: naive CD4+ T cells sorted from blood. The subset was: CD45RA+ positively selected. CDR3 nucleotides: TGTGCCAGCAGCCCGACCCTGACCGGGGAGCTGTTTTTT. It translates to CASSPTLTGELFF.